The sequence of this T cell receptor (beta chain) was determined in a study of blood T cells in healthy people across ages. Each donor was a healthy Caucasian individual from Russia, aged roughly 6 to 90. Through a sample-barcoded 5' primer and a J-beta primer mix, a second PCR was run for 7 to 11 cycles. TCRdb fed the 5' RACE reads into MiXCR, producing one record per CDR3 protein. The repertoire consists of about a million distinct CDR3 sequences, with 45% to 50% occurring once and the leading ten covering roughly 13%. The sample taken for sequencing was blood. This receptor was identified in a man aged 25 to 40 in good health.

In DNA form, the CDR3 reads TGCGCCAGCAGCCGCGGGGACAGCGACTCCTACGAGCAGTACTTC. It encodes CASSRGDSDSYEQYF. This chain joins TRBV4-1 and TRBJ2-7, with a weak D call TRBD1 (7 bases). The CDR3 consists of 15 residues. Trimming left V 4 bases short and J 0 bases short, with 13 bases between. The V gene's germline CDR1 is MGHRA and CDR2 YSYEKL.